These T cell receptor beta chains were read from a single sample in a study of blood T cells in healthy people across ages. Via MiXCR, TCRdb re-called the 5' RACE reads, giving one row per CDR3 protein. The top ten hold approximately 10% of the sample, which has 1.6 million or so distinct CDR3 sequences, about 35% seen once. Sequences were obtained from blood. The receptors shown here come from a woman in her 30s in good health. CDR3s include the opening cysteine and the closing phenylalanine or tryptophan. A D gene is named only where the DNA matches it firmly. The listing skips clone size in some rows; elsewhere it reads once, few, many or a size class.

CDR3aa: CASSENRDAKTQYF
CDR3nt: TGTGCCAGCAGTGAGAACAGGGACGCGAAGACCCAGTACTTC
abundance: NA
j_gene: TRBJ2-5
v_gene: TRBV28
d_gene: NA

CDR3aa: CASTRNSAHEQFF
CDR3nt: TGTGCCAGCACCCGAAATAGCGCGCATGAGCAGTTCTTC
abundance: NA
j_gene: TRBJ2-1
v_gene: TRBV7-3
d_gene: NA

CDR3aa: CSVEASGEGRDGERFF
CDR3nt: TGCAGCGTTGAAGCCTCGGGAGAGGGGAGGGACGGGGAGCGGTTTTTT
abundance: NA
j_gene: TRBJ2-2
v_gene: TRBV29-1
d_gene: TRBD2

CDR3aa: CATSGGEDYEQYF
CDR3nt: TGTGCCACCAGCGGGGGAGAGGACTACGAGCAGTACTTC
abundance: many
j_gene: TRBJ2-7
v_gene: TRBV15
d_gene: NA

CDR3aa: CASSSASSYNEQFF
CDR3nt: TGTGCCAGCAGCTCCGCGAGCTCCTACAATGAGCAGTTCTTC
abundance: NA
j_gene: TRBJ2-1
v_gene: TRBV11-2
d_gene: NA

CDR3aa: CATSRVRAEWRYEQYF
CDR3nt: TGTGCCACCAGCAGGGTCAGGGCAGAGTGGAGGTACGAGCAGTACTTC
abundance: few
j_gene: TRBJ2-7
v_gene: TRBV15
d_gene: NA

CDR3aa: CSVGDRVYNEQFF
CDR3nt: TGCAGCGTAGGGGACAGGGTCTACAATGAGCAGTTCTTC
abundance: many
j_gene: TRBJ2-1
v_gene: TRBV29-1
d_gene: TRBD1

CDR3aa: CASSPGTGGTFYEQYF
CDR3nt: TGTGCCAGCAGTCCCGGGACTGGCGGGACTTTCTACGAGCAGTACTTC
abundance: NA
j_gene: TRBJ2-7
v_gene: TRBV27
d_gene: NA

CDR3aa: CASSPWDGFYEQYF
CDR3nt: TGTGCCAGCAGCCCCTGGGACGGATTCTACGAGCAGTACTTC
abundance: NA
j_gene: TRBJ2-7
v_gene: TRBV7-9
d_gene: NA

CDR3aa: CASSVGGLGKKTQYF
CDR3nt: TGTGCCAGCAGTGTTGGCGGACTAGGAAAAAAGACCCAGTACTTC
abundance: NA
j_gene: TRBJ2-5
v_gene: TRBV6-1
d_gene: TRBD2

CDR3aa: CATSEGDYGYTF
CDR3nt: TGTGCCACCAGTGAAGGGGACTATGGCTACACCTTC
abundance: NA
j_gene: TRBJ1-2
v_gene: TRBV24-1
d_gene: NA

CDR3aa: CASSLGQGSYTEAFF
CDR3nt: TGCGCCAGCAGCTTGGGCCAGGGGTCCTACACTGAAGCTTTCTTT
abundance: NA
j_gene: TRBJ1-1
v_gene: TRBV5-1
d_gene: NA

CDR3aa: CSAYGTDRTPFF
CDR3nt: TGCAGTGCCTACGGGACAGACCGAACGCCGTTTTTT
abundance: few
j_gene: TRBJ2-2
v_gene: TRBV20-1
d_gene: TRBD1

CDR3aa: CASSRADVGPGELFF
CDR3nt: TGTGCCAGCAGTCGGGCGGATGTAGGGCCCGGGGAGCTGTTTTTT
abundance: NA
j_gene: TRBJ2-2
v_gene: TRBV25-1
d_gene: NA

CDR3aa: CSARDPTGSYEQYF
CDR3nt: TGCAGTGCTAGGGACCCGACAGGGTCCTACGAGCAGTACTTC
abundance: NA
j_gene: TRBJ2-7
v_gene: TRBV20-1
d_gene: TRBD1

CDR3aa: CASSLGQSDAFF
CDR3nt: TGTGCCAGCTCTCTAGGACAGTCGGACGCTTTCTTT
abundance: NA
j_gene: TRBJ1-1
v_gene: TRBV18
d_gene: NA

CDR3aa: CASNFAGANVLTF
CDR3nt: TGTGCCAGCAATTTCGCTGGGGCCAACGTCCTGACTTTC
abundance: NA
j_gene: TRBJ2-6
v_gene: TRBV25-1
d_gene: NA

CDR3aa: CASSSWTVYEQYF
CDR3nt: TGTGCCAGCAGTTCGTGGACAGTCTACGAGCAGTACTTC
abundance: NA
j_gene: TRBJ2-7
v_gene: TRBV12-3/TRBV12-4
d_gene: NA

CDR3aa: CASSADRSSTDTQYF
CDR3nt: TGCGCCAGCAGTGCGGACAGGTCTAGCACAGATACGCAGTATTTT
abundance: NA
j_gene: TRBJ2-3
v_gene: TRBV12-3/TRBV12-4
d_gene: TRBD1

CDR3aa: CSARARTGGNTEAFF
CDR3nt: TGCAGTGCTAGAGCTCGGACAGGGGGCAACACTGAAGCTTTCTTT
abundance: NA
j_gene: TRBJ1-1
v_gene: TRBV20-1
d_gene: TRBD1

CDR3aa: CASSLVGQGDTQYF
CDR3nt: TGTGCCAGCAGCTTAGTAGGACAGGGAGATACGCAGTATTTT
abundance: NA
j_gene: TRBJ2-3
v_gene: TRBV11-2
d_gene: TRBD1

CDR3aa: CSARLAGNYEQYF
CDR3nt: TGCAGCGCCCGACTAGCGGGGAACTACGAGCAGTACTTC
abundance: few
j_gene: TRBJ2-7
v_gene: TRBV29-1
d_gene: TRBD2

CDR3aa: CASSPLTGLAGGIDTQYF
CDR3nt: TGTGCCAGCAGCCCTTTAACGGGACTAGCGGGGGGCATAGATACGCAGTATTTT
abundance: NA
j_gene: TRBJ2-3
v_gene: TRBV25-1
d_gene: TRBD2

CDR3aa: CASSTQGMNTEAFF
CDR3nt: TGTGCCAGCTCAACTCAGGGTATGAACACTGAAGCTTTCTTT
abundance: once
j_gene: TRBJ1-1
v_gene: TRBV18
d_gene: NA

CDR3aa: CASSLTGNHEQYF
CDR3nt: TGTGCCAGCAGTTTGACAGGGAACCACGAGCAGTACTTC
abundance: NA
j_gene: TRBJ2-7
v_gene: TRBV28
d_gene: TRBD1

CDR3aa: CSASAFSAGAKETQYF
CDR3nt: TGCAGTGCCTCAGCCTTCAGCGCGGGGGCCAAAGAGACCCAGTACTTC
abundance: few
j_gene: TRBJ2-5
v_gene: TRBV20-1
d_gene: NA

CDR3aa: CASWGGDSMKDGYTF
CDR3nt: TGTGCCAGCTGGGGCGGGGATTCCATGAAGGATGGCTACACCTTC
abundance: NA
j_gene: TRBJ1-2
v_gene: TRBV6-5
d_gene: NA

CDR3aa: CASSSAYAGTSGLGYNEQFF
CDR3nt: TGTGCCAGCAGCTCGGCCTACGCCGGGACTAGCGGGTTAGGCTACAATGAGCAGTTCTTC
abundance: once
j_gene: TRBJ2-1
v_gene: TRBV11-2
d_gene: TRBD2

CDR3aa: CASCGFSPLHF
CDR3nt: TGTGCCAGCTGTGGGTTTTCACCCCTCCACTTT
abundance: few
j_gene: TRBJ1-6
v_gene: TRBV7-3
d_gene: NA

CDR3aa: CASSQVLPGLAGAHRTDTQYF
CDR3nt: TGTGCCAGCAGCCAAGTTCTTCCGGGACTAGCGGGAGCGCACCGCACAGATACGCAGTATTTT
abundance: NA
j_gene: TRBJ2-3
v_gene: TRBV3-1
d_gene: TRBD2

CDR3aa: CASSLRGQGTTEAFF
CDR3nt: TGTGCCAGCAGCTTACGTGGGCAGGGGACCACTGAAGCTTTCTTT
abundance: NA
j_gene: TRBJ1-1
v_gene: TRBV7-2
d_gene: NA

CDR3aa: CASSERRGANTGELFF
CDR3nt: TGTGCCAGCAGTGAACGGCGGGGCGCGAACACCGGGGAGCTGTTTTTT
abundance: NA
j_gene: TRBJ2-2
v_gene: TRBV2
d_gene: NA

CDR3aa: CASSGSSREWGEKLFF
CDR3nt: TGTGCCAGCAGTGGATCCTCAAGGGAATGGGGTGAAAAACTGTTTTTT
abundance: NA
j_gene: TRBJ1-4
v_gene: TRBV6-1
d_gene: NA

CDR3aa: CASSDTGTGELFF
CDR3nt: TGTGCCAGCAGCGATACAGGGACCGGGGAGCTGTTTTTT
abundance: NA
j_gene: TRBJ2-2
v_gene: TRBV7-9
d_gene: NA

CDR3aa: CASSSALLAPNYGYTF
CDR3nt: TGTGCCAGCAGTTCCGCCCTGTTGGCACCCAACTATGGCTACACCTTC
abundance: few
j_gene: TRBJ1-2
v_gene: TRBV12-3/TRBV12-4
d_gene: NA

CDR3aa: CASSPPSGGAGANVLTF
CDR3nt: TGTGCCAGCAGCCCCCCGAGCGGGGGGGCTGGGGCCAACGTCCTGACTTTC
abundance: NA
j_gene: TRBJ2-6
v_gene: TRBV13
d_gene: TRBD2

CDR3aa: CSASKGAGGQRPFF
CDR3nt: TGCAGTGCTTCTAAGGGGGCGGGGGGCCAGAGACCGTTCTTC
abundance: few
j_gene: TRBJ2-1
v_gene: TRBV20-1
d_gene: NA

CDR3aa: CASSLRGLKNTEAFF
CDR3nt: TGTGCCAGCAGCTTACGGGGGCTTAAGAACACTGAAGCTTTCTTT
abundance: NA
j_gene: TRBJ1-1
v_gene: TRBV7-9
d_gene: NA

CDR3aa: CASSLEGQGVNQPQHF
CDR3nt: TGTGCCAGCAGTTTAGAAGGCCAGGGGGTCAATCAGCCCCAGCATTTT
abundance: NA
j_gene: TRBJ1-5
v_gene: TRBV28
d_gene: TRBD1

CDR3aa: CASSLGRGGKVLQETQYF
CDR3nt: TGTGCCAGCAGCTTAGGTCGTGGAGGGAAAGTACTTCAAGAGACCCAGTACTTC
abundance: NA
j_gene: TRBJ2-5
v_gene: TRBV11-2
d_gene: NA

CDR3aa: CASSLDIEETQYF
CDR3nt: TGTGCCAGCAGCTTAGACATCGAAGAGACCCAGTACTTC
abundance: few
j_gene: TRBJ2-5
v_gene: TRBV6-6
d_gene: NA

CDR3aa: CAWSEGSSTDTQYF
CDR3nt: TGTGCCTGGAGTGAAGGGTCTAGCACAGATACGCAGTATTTT
abundance: NA
j_gene: TRBJ2-3
v_gene: TRBV30
d_gene: NA

CDR3aa: CASSLMGGGRETQYF
CDR3nt: TGTGCCAGCAGCTTAATGGGGGGGGGCCGCGAGACCCAGTACTTC
abundance: NA
j_gene: TRBJ2-5
v_gene: TRBV7-3
d_gene: NA

CDR3aa: CATDGLTPETRGYEQYF
CDR3nt: TGCGCCACCGACGGACTTACACCCGAGACTAGGGGCTACGAGCAGTACTTC
abundance: NA
j_gene: TRBJ2-7
v_gene: TRBV10-2
d_gene: NA

CDR3aa: CASNQGGKETQYF
CDR3nt: TGTGCCAGCAACCAGGGGGGAAAAGAGACCCAGTACTTC
abundance: few
j_gene: TRBJ2-5
v_gene: TRBV5-4
d_gene: NA

CDR3aa: CASRSGTGWTSNQPQHF
CDR3nt: TGTGCCAGCAGATCCGGGACAGGGTGGACTAGCAATCAGCCCCAGCATTTT
abundance: few
j_gene: TRBJ1-5
v_gene: TRBV6-1
d_gene: TRBD1

CDR3aa: CASSPGTGGKNEKLFF
CDR3nt: TGCGCCAGCAGCCCGGGGACAGGGGGTAAAAATGAAAAACTGTTTTTT
abundance: few
j_gene: TRBJ1-4
v_gene: TRBV5-1
d_gene: TRBD1